This is a list of T cell receptor beta chains from one sample in a study of T cell responses to AZD1222 COVID-19 vaccine. Clones were sequenced by immunoSEQ multiplex PCR, and TCRdb holds only the in-frame ones, with some missing. The sample has about 190,000 clones; about nine tenths are singletons. The specimen comprised peripheral blood, sampled on day 0 of AZD1222 vaccination. These receptors were taken from an adult in good health. Both conserved end residues are trimmed from each CDR3.

V gene	J gene	CDR3 protein
TRBV19	TRBJ1-5	ASGLGQGQFNQPQH
TRBV9	TRBJ2-7	ASSVGTSGTYEQY
TRBV7-9	TRBJ1-6	ASSLVGNRRAGSSPLH
TRBV10-3	TRBJ2-7	AISGSPDRVPYEQY
TRBV5-1	TRBJ1-6	ASSLETDNSPLH
TRBV4-1	TRBJ1-5	ASSLGRENQPQH
TRBV5-1	TRBJ2-2	ASSLGLASTGELF
TRBV9	TRBJ2-3	ASSVGVDSGARGADTQY
TRBV16	TRBJ2-7	ASSPLVGQGGYEQY
TRBV5-1	TRBJ2-7	ASSLRGQSSYEQY